This T cell receptor beta chain was recovered during a study of T cells in Graves' hyperthyroidism and ophthalmopathy. Notes on the study in general: A model of 13 V-J features distinguished ophthalmopathy from stable hyperthyroidism.

TCR beta CDR3 regions were amplified from RNA transcripts. Researchers ran a first-round RT-PCR on the TCR CDR3 using the HTBI primer set. TCRdb re-called the multiplex PCR reads with MiXCR, one entry per CDR3 protein. Among around 300,000 distinct CDR3 sequences listed, roughly a fifth were seen once. Comment on this clonotype: Its target is unknown.

Exclusion criteria comprised uncontrolled infection, other autoimmune disease, pregnancy or lactation. This CDR3 contains 16 residues. Germline V gene lookup returns CDR1 LNHDA and CDR2 SQIVND (reference sequence). Unmatched junction bases numbered 2, after V lost 1 base and J lost 0 bases. The chain carries TRBV19 and TRBJ2-2; 7 bases fit TRBD2. The sequenced sample was blood. The TCR originated in a man over 45 with Graves' ophthalmopathy. CDR3 residues: CASSIGGLTNTGELFF. CDR3 coding DNA: TGTGCCAGTAGTATAGGGGGACTAACGAACACCGGGGAGCTGTTTTTT.